This paragraph covers one T cell receptor (beta chain) sequence. Its antigen is still unknown. The CDR3 covers 13 residues. The V gene's germline CDR1 is SGHRS and CDR2 YFSETQ. Trimming pared 0 bases from V and 1 base from J, leaving 3 bases between. Both 60 Vbeta primers and 13 Jbeta primers went into the PCR. Assay: immunoSEQ multiplex PCR; the TCRdb copy retains only in-frame clones and omits some. The repertoire holds roughly 180,000 clones, nearly 80% seen once, with about 2.6% in the top ten. The data stem from a study of cytomegalovirus exposure and HLA in healthy donors. Study information: Caucasian-associated ancestry cluster membership applied to approximately 81% of some 400 genotyped donors. General study findings and limits: Reports indicated that the classifier achieved high specificity and sensitivity in diagnosing cytomegalovirus status. In vitro confirmation showed a few CMV-associated chains to be CMV antigen specific.

Nominally healthy donors provided the samples, though records likely missed some immune exposures. This sequence was found in a female donor in good health and CMV-seronegative. Sequenced material: PBMCs. The chain couples TRBV5-1 to TRBJ2-3; no firm D call. The CDR3 reads CASSLGRTDTQYF. In DNA, the CDR3 is TGCGCCAGCAGCTTGGGGCGCACAGATACGCAGTATTTT.